The text below deals with one T cell receptor (beta chain). The antigen remains unidentified. This record belongs to a study of T cells in Graves' hyperthyroidism and ophthalmopathy. Study summary: Specimen type is peripheral blood, collected at initial diagnosis prior to any treatment.

V dropped 0 bases and J dropped 2; count of bases not matched to a gene: 1. The CDR3 has 16 residues. CDR1 and CDR2 from the germline V gene are SGHAT and FQNNGV. Using RNA transcripts as the source, TCR beta CDR3 regions were amplified. First-round RT-PCR targeting the TCR CDR3 was performed with the HTBI primer set. Each CDR3 protein gets one entry after TCRdb re-called the multiplex PCR reads with MiXCR. The sample yields 600,000 or so distinct CDR3 sequences, more than 14% seen once. Study-level results: Model output signaled ophthalmopathy a median around 6.9 months ahead of onset. Researchers found most expanded thyroid clonotypes above 0.001 in blood as well.

This chain uses TRBV11-2 with TRBJ1-5; TRBD1 agrees at 10 bases. The sequence was obtained from a woman aged 50 to 65 with Graves' ophthalmopathy. Material for sequencing was blood. CDR3 DNA: TGTGCCAGCAGCTTAGAGGGGACAGGGGGCAATCAGCCCCAGCATTTT. Translating gives CASSLEGTGGNQPQHF.